What follows describes a single TCR beta chain. Its antigen is currently unknown. CDR3 length: 16 amino acids. V was trimmed by 8 bases and J by 0 bases, leaving 18 bases between them. CDR1 and CDR2 from the germline V gene are SNHLY and FYNNEI. Genomic DNA in a quantity of around 2 micrograms was derived from cryopreserved PBMCs for TCR beta libraries. Sequencing used immunoSEQ multiplex PCR; TCRdb keeps in-frame clones, though not all of them. The table has roughly 180,000 clones, more than 80% seen once. These data originate in a study of cytotoxic CD8 clonotypes in ibrutinib-treated CLL. Study information: About 24 partial and 2 complete responses; at median around 71 months, approximately 14 remitted, about twelve progressed. General study points: Public clonotypes, an uncommon group, contracted or remained stable on treatment. Upon ibrutinib response clonality rose, and upon progression it fell back toward baseline.

The sequence was obtained from a human donor with chronic lymphocytic leukemia. The gene calls are TRBV2 and TRBJ2-3; D possibly corresponds to TRBD2 (5 bases). The starting material was PBMCs, obtained after 24 months of ibrutinib treatment. The CDR3 here is CASSLVGLPSTDTQYF. The CDR3 DNA reads as TGTGCCAGCTCATTAGTAGGACTCCCTAGCACAGATACGCAGTATTTT. Looking up the rest from reference TRBV2 and TRBJ2-3 gives the full variable domain: EPEVTQTPSHQVTQMGQEVILRCVPISNHLYFYWYRQILGQKVEFLVSFYNNEISEKSEIFDDQFSVERPDGSNFTLKIRSTKLEDSAMYFCASSLVGLPSTDTQYFGPGTRLTVL.